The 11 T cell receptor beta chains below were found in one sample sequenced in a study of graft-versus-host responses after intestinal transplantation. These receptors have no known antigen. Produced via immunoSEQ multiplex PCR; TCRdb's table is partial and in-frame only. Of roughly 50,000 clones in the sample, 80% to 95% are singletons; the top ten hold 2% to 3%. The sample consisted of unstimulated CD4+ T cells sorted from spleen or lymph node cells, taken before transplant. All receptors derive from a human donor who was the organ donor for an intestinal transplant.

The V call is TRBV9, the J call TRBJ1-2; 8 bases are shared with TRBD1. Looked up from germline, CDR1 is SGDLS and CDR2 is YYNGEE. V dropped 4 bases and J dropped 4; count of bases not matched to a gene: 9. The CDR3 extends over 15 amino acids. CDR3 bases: TGTGCCAGCAGCCCACTACAGGGGGAGAGCTATGGCTACACCTTC. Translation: CASSPLQGESYGYTF.

The CDR3 region has the DNA TGTGCCAGCAGCGTAGGAGAGGGCCATAGCACAGATACGCAGTATTTT. Its protein is CASSVGEGHSTDTQYF. The chain couples TRBV9 to TRBJ2-3; tentative D call: TRBD2 (5 bases). The CDR3 is 16 residues long. V shed 0 bases and J shed 0 bases, with 11 bases lying between them. Germline-derived CDR1 and CDR2 are SGDLS and YYNGEE. The variable domain in full, with the rest retrieved from reference TRBV9 and TRBJ2-3, is DSGVTQTPKHLITATGQRVTLRCSPRSGDLSVYWYQQSLDQGLQFLIQYYNGEERAKGNILERFSAQQFPDLHSELNLSSLELGDSALYFCASSVGEGHSTDTQYFGPGTRLTVL.

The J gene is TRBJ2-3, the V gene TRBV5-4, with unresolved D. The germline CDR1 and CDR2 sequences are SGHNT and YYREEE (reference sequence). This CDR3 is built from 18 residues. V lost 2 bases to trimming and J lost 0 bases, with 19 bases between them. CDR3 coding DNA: TGTGCCAGCAGCTTATCCCGCGGCGCAGCATATAGCACAGATACGCAGTATTTT. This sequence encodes CASSLSRGAAYSTDTQYF.

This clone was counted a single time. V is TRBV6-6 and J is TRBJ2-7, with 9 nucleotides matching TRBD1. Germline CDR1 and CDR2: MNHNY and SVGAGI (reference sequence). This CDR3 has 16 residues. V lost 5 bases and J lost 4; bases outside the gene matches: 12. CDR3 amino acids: CASSPSSGQGSYEQYF. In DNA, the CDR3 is TGTGCCAGCAGTCCCTCTTCGGGACAGGGTTCTTACGAGCAGTACTTC.

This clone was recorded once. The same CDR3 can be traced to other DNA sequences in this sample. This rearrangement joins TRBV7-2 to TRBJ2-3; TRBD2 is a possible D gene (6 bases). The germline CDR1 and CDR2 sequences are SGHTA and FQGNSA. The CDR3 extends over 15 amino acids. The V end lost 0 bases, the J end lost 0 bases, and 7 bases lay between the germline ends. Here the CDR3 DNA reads TGTGCCAGCAGCTTAGCAGCGGGCAGCACAGATACGCAGTATTTT. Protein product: CASSLAAGSTDTQYF. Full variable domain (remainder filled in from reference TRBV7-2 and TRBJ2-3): GAGVSQSPSNKVTEKGKDVELRCDPISGHTALYWYRQSLGQGLEFLIYFQGNSAPDKSGLPSDRFSAERTGGSVSTLTIQRTQQEDSAVYLCASSLAAGSTDTQYFGPGTRLTVL.

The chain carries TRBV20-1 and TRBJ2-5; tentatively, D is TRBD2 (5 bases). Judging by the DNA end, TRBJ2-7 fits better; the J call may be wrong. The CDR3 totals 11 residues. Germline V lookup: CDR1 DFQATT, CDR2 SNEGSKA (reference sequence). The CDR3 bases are TGCAGTGCTAGGGACTTCTACGAGCAGTACTTC. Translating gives CSARDFYEQYF.

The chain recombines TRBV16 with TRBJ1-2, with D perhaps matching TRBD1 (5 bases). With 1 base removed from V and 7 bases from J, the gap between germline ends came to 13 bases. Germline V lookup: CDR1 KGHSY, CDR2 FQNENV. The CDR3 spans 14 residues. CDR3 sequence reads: CASSQFGTASGYTF. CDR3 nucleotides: TGTGCCAGCAGCCAATTCGGGACCGCGTCTGGCTACACCTTC.

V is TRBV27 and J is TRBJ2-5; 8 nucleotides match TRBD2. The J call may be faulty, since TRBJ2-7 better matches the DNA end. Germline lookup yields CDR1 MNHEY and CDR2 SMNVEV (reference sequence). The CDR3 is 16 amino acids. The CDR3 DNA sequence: TGTGCCAGCAGGACCAATAAACTAGCGGAGAGATACGAGCAGTACTTC. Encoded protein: CASRTNKLAERYEQYF.

The CDR3 region has the DNA TGTGCCAGCAGTATTACAGGGGGCCATGAGCAGTTCTTC. This codes for CASSITGGHEQFF. The chain is built from TRBV6-5 and TRBJ2-1; 9 nucleotides line up with TRBD1. V gave up 5 bases and J gave up 8 bases; unmatched junction bases: 4. Germline CDR1 is MNHEY and CDR2 is SVGAGI. This CDR3 is built from 13 residues.

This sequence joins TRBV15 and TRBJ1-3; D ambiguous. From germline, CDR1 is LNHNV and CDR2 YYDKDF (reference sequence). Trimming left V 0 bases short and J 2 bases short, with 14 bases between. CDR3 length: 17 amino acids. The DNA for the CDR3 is TGTGCCACCAGCAGAGACCCTTGGGATGTGGCTGGAAACACCATATATTTT. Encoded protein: CATSRDPWDVAGNTIYF. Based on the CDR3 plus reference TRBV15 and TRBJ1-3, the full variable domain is DAMVIQNPRYQVTQFGKPVTLSCSQTLNHNVMYWYQQKSSQAPKLLFHYYDKDFNNEADTPDNFQSRRPNTSFCFLDIRSPGLGDTAMYLCATSRDPWDVAGNTIYFGEGSWLTVV.

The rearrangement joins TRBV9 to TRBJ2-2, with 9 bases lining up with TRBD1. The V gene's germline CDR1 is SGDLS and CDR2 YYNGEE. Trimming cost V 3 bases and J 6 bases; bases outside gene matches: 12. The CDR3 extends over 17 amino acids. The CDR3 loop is CASSALGSGTGSGELFF. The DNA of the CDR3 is TGTGCCAGCAGCGCCCTGGGTAGTGGGACAGGGTCCGGGGAGCTGTTTTTT.